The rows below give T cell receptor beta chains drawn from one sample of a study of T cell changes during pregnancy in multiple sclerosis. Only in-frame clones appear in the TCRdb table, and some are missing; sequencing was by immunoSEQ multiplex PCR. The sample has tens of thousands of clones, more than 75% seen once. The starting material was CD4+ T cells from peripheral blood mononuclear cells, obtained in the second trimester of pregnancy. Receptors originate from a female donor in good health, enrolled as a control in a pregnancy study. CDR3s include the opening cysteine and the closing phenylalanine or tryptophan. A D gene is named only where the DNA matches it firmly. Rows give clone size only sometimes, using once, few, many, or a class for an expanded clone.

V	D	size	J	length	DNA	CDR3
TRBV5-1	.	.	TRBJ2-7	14	TGCGCCAGCAGCTTGGCAAGGGGTTCCTACGAGCAGTACTTC	CASSLARGSYEQYF
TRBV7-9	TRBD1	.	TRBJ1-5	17	TGTGCCAGCAGCTTTGCGGACAGGGGGCCTGGCAATCAGCCCCAGCATTTT	CASSFADRGPGNQPQHF
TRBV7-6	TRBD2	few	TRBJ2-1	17	TGTGCCAGCAGCCAGGGACTAGCGGGAGGGCCCTACAATGAGCAGTTCTTC	CASSQGLAGGPYNEQFF
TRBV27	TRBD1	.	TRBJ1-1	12	TGTGCCAGCAGTCTCGGACAGGGAGAAGCTTTCTTT	CASSLGQGEAFF
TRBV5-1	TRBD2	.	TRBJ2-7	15	TGCGCCAGCAGCTTAGGGACTAGCGGGAGTCACGAGCAGTACTTC	CASSLGTSGSHEQYF
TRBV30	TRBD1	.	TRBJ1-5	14	TGTGCCTGGAGTGGGACAGGGGGCAATCAGCCCCAGCATTTT	CAWSGTGGNQPQHF
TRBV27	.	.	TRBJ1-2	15	TGTGCCAGCAGTCCGACTGGGGGCCCCAGCTATGGCTACACCTTC	CASSPTGGPSYGYTF
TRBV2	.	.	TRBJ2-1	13	TGTGCCAGCAGTGATCGGTTGTACAATGAGCAGTTCTTC	CASSDRLYNEQFF
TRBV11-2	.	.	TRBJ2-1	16	TGTGCCAGCAGCTTAGAACGGAGGCTCTTTTCCAATGAGCAGTTCTTC	CASSLERRLFSNEQFF
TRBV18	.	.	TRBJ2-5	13	TGTGCCAGCTCACCAGGCTCCCAAGAGACCCAGTACTTC	CASSPGSQETQYF
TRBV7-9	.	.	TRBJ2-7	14	TGTGCCAGCAGCTTAAGGTTGGGGGGTGAAGAGCAGTACTTC	CASSLRLGGEEQYF
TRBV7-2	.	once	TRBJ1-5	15	TGTGCCAGCAGCTTAGTGGGCGAGAGCAATCAGCCCCAGCATTTT	CASSLVGESNQPQHF
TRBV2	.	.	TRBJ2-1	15	TGTGCCAGCAGTGAGGAAACAGGGTGGGGCAATGAGCAGTTCTTC	CASSEETGWGNEQFF
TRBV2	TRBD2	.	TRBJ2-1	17	TGTGCCAGCAGTGTTTCTAGCGGGAGGGCCATAGGAAATGAGCAGTTCTTC	CASSVSSGRAIGNEQFF
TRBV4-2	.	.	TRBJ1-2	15	TGTGCCAGCAGCCCTCGTGGGGGGTGGGACTATGGCTACACCTTC	CASSPRGGWDYGYTF
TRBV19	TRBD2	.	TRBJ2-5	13	TGTGCCAGTAGTGGCGGACTAGGAGAGACCCAGTACTTC	CASSGGLGETQYF
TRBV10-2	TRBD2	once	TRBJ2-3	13	TGCGCGGCCGGACTAGCGGGTACAGATACGCAGTATTTT	CAAGLAGTDTQYF
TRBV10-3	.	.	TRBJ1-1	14	TGTGCCATCAGTGATCCGGGACAGAACACTGAAGCTTTCTTT	CAISDPGQNTEAFF
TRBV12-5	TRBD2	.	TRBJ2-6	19	TGTGCTAGTGCCTTGGTGCTAGCGGGACACCGCTCTGGGGCCAACGTCCTGACTTTC	CASALVLAGHRSGANVLTF
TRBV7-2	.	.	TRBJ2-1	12	TGTGCCAGCAGCCTAATCAGGAATGAGCAGTTCTTC	CASSLIRNEQFF
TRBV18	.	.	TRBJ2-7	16	TGTGCCAGCTCACCACCCTTAGCTGAGGGCCAATACGAGCAGTACTTC	CASSPPLAEGQYEQYF
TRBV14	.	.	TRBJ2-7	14	TGTGCCAGCAGCCAATCCTTATCCTCCTACGAGCAGTACTTC	CASSQSLSSYEQYF
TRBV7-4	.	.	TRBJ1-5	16	TGTGCCAGCAGCTCCTGGGAGGGGACGGGCAATCAGCCCCAGCATTTT	CASSSWEGTGNQPQHF
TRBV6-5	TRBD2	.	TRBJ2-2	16	TGTGCCAGCAGTTACCTCACTAGCGGGAACACCGGGGAGCTGTTTTTT	CASSYLTSGNTGELFF
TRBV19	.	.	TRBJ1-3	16	TGTGCCAGTAGGTTCCGTGGGGCGGCTTCCGGAAACACCATATATTTT	CASRFRGAASGNTIYF
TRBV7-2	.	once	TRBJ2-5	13	TGTGCCAGCAGCTTGGGGAGGGGGGAGACCCAGTACTTC	CASSLGRGETQYF
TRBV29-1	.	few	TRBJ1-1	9	TGCAGCGTTGCAGAGGGGCTCGTCTTT	CSVAEGLVF
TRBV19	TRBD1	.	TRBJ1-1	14	TGTGCCAGTAGTAAGGGACAGGAGAACACTGAAGCTTTCTTT	CASSKGQENTEAFF